Shown below are 17 T cell receptor beta chains from a single sample sequenced in a study of regulatory T cells in long-lasting Graves disease. Indicated time point: newly diagnosed GD, antithyroid drugs for less than 3 months. Researchers made the TCR library from RNA that was extracted from PBMCs. Building the TCR beta libraries relied on iRepertoire HTBI primers, and CDR3 regions underwent Arm-PCR. A single record per CDR3 protein comes from TCRdb applying MiXCR to the multiplex PCR reads. The sample includes 350,000 to 450,000 distinct CDR3 sequences, approximately 16% of them seen just once. The same specimen was also included in a second study, on T cells in Graves' hyperthyroidism and ophthalmopathy.

The sequencing here drew on peripheral blood mononuclear cells (PBMCs), taken at new diagnosis, from a patient treated with antithyroid drugs. These receptors all stem from a middle-aged woman with Graves disease.

The rearrangement links TRBV29-1 to TRBJ1-1; weak D call: TRBD1 (6 bases). CDR1 is SQVTM and CDR2 is ANQGSEA in the germline V gene. The CDR3 covers 12 residues. V was trimmed by 5 bases and J by 5 bases, leaving 12 bases between them. The CDR3 DNA reads as TGCAGCGTTAAAAGCGGGACAACTGAAGCTTTCTTT. Its translation is CSVKSGTTEAFF.

There are a few counts of this clonotype. The chain couples TRBV19 to TRBJ2-1; 12 positions agree with TRBD1. CDR1 is LNHDA, CDR2 SQIVND, per germline (reference sequence). V was pared by 5 bases and J by 7 bases, with 12 bases of the junction left unmatched. CDR3 length: 17 amino acids. The CDR3 loop is CASSSGQGALWWNEQFF. The CDR3 nucleotides read TGTGCCAGTAGTTCGGGACAGGGGGCATTGTGGTGGAATGAGCAGTTCTTC. Looking up the rest from reference TRBV19 and TRBJ2-1 gives the full variable domain: DGGITQSPKYLFRKEGQNVTLSCEQNLNHDAMYWYRQDPGQGLRLIYYSQIVNDFQKGDIAEGYSVSREKKESFPLTVTSAQKNPTAFYLCASSSGQGALWWNEQFFGPGTRLTVL.

This chain connects TRBV10-1 to TRBJ2-2, with 7 positions matching TRBD1. V lost 6 bases and J lost 1; bases outside the gene matches: 5. Germline-derived CDR1 and CDR2 are WNHNN and SYGVQD (reference sequence). This CDR3 has 15 amino acids. As DNA, the CDR3 is TGCGCCAGCAGCGAACAGGGGCTGAACACCGGGGAGCTGTTTTTT. It encodes CASSEQGLNTGELFF.

The chain couples TRBV6-1 to TRBJ1-1, with D unresolved. The V gene lost 6 bases and the J gene lost 3 bases, with 14 bases spanning the gap. The germline V gene encodes CDR1 MNHNS and CDR2 SASEGT. The CDR3 extends over 14 amino acids. The CDR3 sequence: CASSAWGFDTEAFF. Here the CDR3 DNA reads TGTGCCAGCAGCGCCTGGGGATTTGACACTGAAGCTTTCTTT.

V usage is TRBV6-1 and J usage is TRBJ2-7, with 7 nucleotides matching TRBD1. The ends lost 6 bases at V and 3 bases at J; junction bases unmatched: 11. The germline gives CDR1 MNHNS, CDR2 SASEGT. This CDR3 has 15 amino acids. The CDR3 region is CASSHPTGSIYEQYF. The CDR3 coding sequence is TGTGCCAGCAGCCACCCGACAGGGAGTATCTACGAGCAGTACTTC.

The chain employs TRBV4-1 and TRBJ2-7; D possibly matches TRBD1 or TRBD2 (6 bases each). The V and J ends lost 1 base and 3 bases respectively, with 16 bases between them. Germline V gives CDR1 MGHRA, CDR2 YSYEKL. The CDR3 contains 16 residues. CDR3 in DNA: TGCGCCAGCAGCCAAGCACCGCGGGACACATTCTACGAGCAGTACTTC. Amino acid sequence: CASSQAPRDTFYEQYF.

This clonotype was detected many times. The V gene is TRBV28, the J gene TRBJ1-6; a weak D match, TRBD1 (5 bases). V lost 5 bases to trimming and J lost 0 bases, with 20 bases between them. From germline, CDR1 is MDHEN and CDR2 SYDVKM. This CDR3 is 19 amino acids long. The CDR3 spells CASSTPSGQPSSYNSPLHF. The CDR3 DNA is TGTGCCAGCAGTACACCGTCGGGGCAGCCGAGCTCCTATAATTCACCCCTCCACTTT.

Ten or more counts support this clonotype. The rearrangement joins TRBV7-8 to TRBJ2-7; 7 bases are shared with TRBD2. Per the germline V gene, CDR1 is SGHVS and CDR2 is FQNEAQ. The CDR3 length is 15 residues. Trimming cost V 3 bases and J 2 bases; bases outside gene matches: 7. The CDR3 DNA sequence: TGTGCCAGCAGCTTCAAAGCGGGATTAACCTACGAGCAGTACTTC. As protein: CASSFKAGLTYEQYF.

This clonotype came up many times. The V call is TRBV4-2, the J call TRBJ2-7, with TRBD2 matching 11 bases. V shed 4 bases and J 5 bases; nucleotides not matched to a gene: 7. The V gene's germline CDR1 is LGHNA and CDR2 YNFKEQ. This CDR3 has 15 amino acids. CDR3 region: CASSLATSGIDEQYF. The CDR3 nucleotides read TGTGCCAGCAGCCTTGCGACTAGCGGGATTGACGAGCAGTACTTC.

This clonotype was recorded many times. The chain has TRBV12-3 or TRBV12-4 and TRBJ1-2, with a possible D match to TRBD1 (6 bases). The V end was cut by 5 bases, the J end by 5 bases, with 18 bases between. CDR3 length equals 15 residues. This CDR3 is CASSLGGGGFYGYTF. The CDR3 nucleotides read TGTGCCAGCAGTCTGGGGGGGGGGGGCTTTTATGGCTACACCTTC.

The chain joins TRBV3-1 to TRBJ2-2, with 9 bases matching TRBD1. Germline V CDR1 and CDR2: LGHDT, YNNKEL (reference sequence). J gave up 2 bases and V 3 bases, and 4 bases lay outside the gene matches. The CDR3 runs to 16 residues. The CDR3 is CASSQGTGTNTGELFF. The CDR3 DNA reads as TGTGCCAGCAGCCAGGGGACAGGGACCAACACCGGGGAGCTGTTTTTT.

This clonotype was counted ten times or more. The J gene is TRBJ2-7, the V gene TRBV20-1; TRBD1 might be the D (6 bases). V lost 0 bases, J lost 2 bases, and 14 bases lay in between. The germline V gene encodes CDR1 DFQATT and CDR2 SNEGSKA (reference sequence). The CDR3 contains 15 residues. The CDR3 protein is CSARDSHRVPYEQYF. The CDR3 bases are TGCAGTGCTAGAGATTCCCACAGGGTGCCCTACGAGCAGTACTTC.

This clonotype was counted many times. The chain recombines TRBV29-1 with TRBJ1-3; 10 bases agree with TRBD1. Germline lookup yields CDR1 SQVTM and CDR2 ANQGSEA. V lost 7 bases, J lost 4 bases, and 4 bases stayed unmatched. The CDR3 loop spans 13 amino acids. CDR3 nucleotides: TGCAGCGGACAGGGGGCGCGGGGAAACACCATATATTTT. Residues: CSGQGARGNTIYF.

On this clonotype: Possible read error: a much larger clone is one base away. The chain combines TRBV15 with TRBJ2-2, with D maybe TRBD2 (5 bases). In germline, CDR1 is LNHNV, CDR2 YYDKDF (reference sequence). The CDR3 runs 17 residues. As DNA, the CDR3 is TGTGCCACCAGTTATGCGATGATAGCAGCGAACACCGGGGAGCCGTTTTTT. Translation gives CATSYAMIAANTGEPFF. The full variable domain, in which reference TRBV15 and TRBJ2-2 provide the parts outside the CDR3, is DAMVIQNPRYQVTQFGKPVTLSCSQTLNHNVMYWYQQKSSQAPKLLFHYYDKDFNNEADTPDNFQSRRPNTSFCFLDIRSPGLGDTAMYLCATSYAMIAANTGEPFFGEGSRLTVL.

This clonotype occurred many times. This sequence joins TRBV12-3 or TRBV12-4 and TRBJ2-1; 11 nucleotides align to TRBD2. Trimming at V came to 7 bases and at J to 6 bases, leaving 5 bases not matched to a gene. There are 14 residues in the CDR3. The CDR3 reads CASKLLAGVNEQFF. The CDR3 coding sequence is TGTGCCAGCAAACTACTAGCGGGAGTCAATGAGCAGTTCTTC.

This clonotype was seen many times. The chain uses TRBV20-1 and TRBJ1-5, with D perhaps TRBD1 (6 bases). This CDR3 has 15 amino acids. CDR1 and CDR2 from the germline V gene are DFQATT and SNEGSKA (reference sequence). Trimming left V 5 bases short and J 1 base short, with 15 bases between. The CDR3 reads CSARRSGASNQPQHF. The CDR3, as DNA: TGCAGTGCTCGGAGGTCGGGGGCGAGCAATCAGCCCCAGCATTTT.

V is TRBV29-1 and J is TRBJ1-2, with TRBD1 as a possible D gene (6 bases). Germline CDR1 SQVTM, CDR2 ANQGSEA. Trimming took off 7 bases at V and 4 bases at J, with 13 bases between the two ends. The CDR3 is made up of 12 amino acids. CDR3 sequence (DNA): TGCAGCGCCGCGGACAGCTTCTATGGCTACACCTTC. It encodes CSAADSFYGYTF.